This T cell receptor beta chain was identified in a study of response to subunit inactivated influenza vaccine. In this sample, this clonotype turned up a few times. What it binds is unknown. Regarding the study as a whole: Each seasonal flu vaccination may recruit only limited new T cells, authors suggested.

TCRdb processed the RT-PCR reads anew with MiXCR; each CDR3 protein has one entry. The repertoire includes hundreds of thousands of distinct CDR3 sequences, around 13% of them detected once, and less than 7% sits in the top ten. Germline values: CDR1 DFQATT, CDR2 SNEGSKA (reference sequence). The V end lost 3 bases, the J end lost 3 bases, and 11 bases lay between the germline ends. This CDR3 contains 14 residues. The TCR sequence derives from a man aged 50-60 years who received an inactivated influenza vaccine. The chain links TRBV20-1 to TRBJ1-4; the D is unclear. Material: PBMCs from blood, obtained about 14 days before vaccination. The CDR3 DNA follows: TGCAGTGCTAGTCGAGGTTCCCCTAATGAAAAACTGTTTTTT. Translating it yields CSASRGSPNEKLFF.